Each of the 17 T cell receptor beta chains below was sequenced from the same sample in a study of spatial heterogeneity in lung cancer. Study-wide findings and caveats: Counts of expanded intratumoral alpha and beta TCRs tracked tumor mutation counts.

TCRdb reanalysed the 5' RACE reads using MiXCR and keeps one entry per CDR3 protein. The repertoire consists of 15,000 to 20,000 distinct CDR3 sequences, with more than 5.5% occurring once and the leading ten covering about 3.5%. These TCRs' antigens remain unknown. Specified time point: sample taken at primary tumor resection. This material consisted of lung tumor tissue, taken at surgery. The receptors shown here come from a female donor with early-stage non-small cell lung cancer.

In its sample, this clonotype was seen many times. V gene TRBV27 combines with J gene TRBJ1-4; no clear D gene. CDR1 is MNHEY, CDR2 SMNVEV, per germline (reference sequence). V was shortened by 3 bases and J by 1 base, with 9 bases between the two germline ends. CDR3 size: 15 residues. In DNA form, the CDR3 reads TGTGCCAGCAGTTTCTTCGGGTTAACTAATGAAAAACTGTTTTTT. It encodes CASSFFGLTNEKLFF.

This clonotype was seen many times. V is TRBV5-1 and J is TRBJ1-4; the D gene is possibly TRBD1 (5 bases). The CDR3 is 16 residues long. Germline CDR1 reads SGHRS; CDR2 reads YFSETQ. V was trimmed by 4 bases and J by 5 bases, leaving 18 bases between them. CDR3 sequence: CASSAAPGTQNEKLFF. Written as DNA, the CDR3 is TGCGCCAGCAGCGCCGCACCCGGGACCCAAAATGAAAAACTGTTTTTT.

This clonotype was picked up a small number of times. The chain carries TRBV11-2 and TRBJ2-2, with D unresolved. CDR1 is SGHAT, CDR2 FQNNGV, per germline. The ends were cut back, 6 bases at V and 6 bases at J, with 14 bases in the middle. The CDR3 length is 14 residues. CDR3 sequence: CASSSIVIPGELFF. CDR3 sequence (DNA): TGTGCCAGCAGTTCAATTGTCATCCCCGGGGAGCTGTTTTTT.

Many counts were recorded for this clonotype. The CDR3 region is CASKFTGTGSNEQYF. CDR3 DNA sequence: TGTGCCAGCAAATTTACCGGGACAGGGTCTAACGAGCAGTACTTC. The chain uses TRBV6-1 and TRBJ2-7; 9 nucleotides line up with TRBD1. CDR3 length equals 15 residues. V dropped 7 bases and J dropped 5; count of bases not matched to a gene: 12. Looked up from germline, CDR1 is MNHNS and CDR2 is SASEGT.

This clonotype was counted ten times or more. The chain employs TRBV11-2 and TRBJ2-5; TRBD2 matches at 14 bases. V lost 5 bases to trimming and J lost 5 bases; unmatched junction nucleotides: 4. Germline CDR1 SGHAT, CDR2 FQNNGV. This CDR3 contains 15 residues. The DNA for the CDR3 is TGTGCCAGCAGCATCGGGACTAGCGGGAGTGAGACCCAGTACTTC. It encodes CASSIGTSGSETQYF.

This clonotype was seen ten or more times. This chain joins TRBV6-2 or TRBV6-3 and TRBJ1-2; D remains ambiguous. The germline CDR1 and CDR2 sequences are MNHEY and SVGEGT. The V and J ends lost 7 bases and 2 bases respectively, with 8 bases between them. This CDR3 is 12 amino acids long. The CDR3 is CASMGGNYGYTF. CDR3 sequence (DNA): TGTGCCAGCATGGGAGGGAACTATGGCTACACCTTC.

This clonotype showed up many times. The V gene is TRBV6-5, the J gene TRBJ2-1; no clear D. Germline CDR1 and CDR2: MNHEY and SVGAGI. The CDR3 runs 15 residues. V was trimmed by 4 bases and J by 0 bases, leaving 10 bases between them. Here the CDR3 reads CASSFGPGSYNEQFF. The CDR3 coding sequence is TGTGCCAGCAGTTTCGGTCCAGGCTCCTACAATGAGCAGTTCTTC.

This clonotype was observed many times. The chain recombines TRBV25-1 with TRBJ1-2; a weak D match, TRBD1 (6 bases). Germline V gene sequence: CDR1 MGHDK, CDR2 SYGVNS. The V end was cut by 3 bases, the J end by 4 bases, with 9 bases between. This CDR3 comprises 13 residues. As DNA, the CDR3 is TGTGCCAGCAGTGATCGGGGGGCCTATGGCTACACCTTC. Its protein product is CASSDRGAYGYTF.

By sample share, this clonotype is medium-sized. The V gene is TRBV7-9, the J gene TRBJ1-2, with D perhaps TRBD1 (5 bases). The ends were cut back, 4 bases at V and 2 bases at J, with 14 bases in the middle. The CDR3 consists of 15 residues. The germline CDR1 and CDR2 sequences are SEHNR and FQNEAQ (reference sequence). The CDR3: CASSWGDSRNYGYTF. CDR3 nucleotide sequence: TGTGCCAGCAGCTGGGGGGACTCGAGAAACTATGGCTACACCTTC.

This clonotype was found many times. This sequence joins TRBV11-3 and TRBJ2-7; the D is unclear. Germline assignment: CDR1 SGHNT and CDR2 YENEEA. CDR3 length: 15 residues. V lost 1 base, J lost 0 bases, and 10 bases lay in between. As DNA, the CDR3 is TGTGCCAGCAGCTTAGGAGGATCGAACTCCTACGAGCAGTACTTC. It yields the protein CASSLGGSNSYEQYF.

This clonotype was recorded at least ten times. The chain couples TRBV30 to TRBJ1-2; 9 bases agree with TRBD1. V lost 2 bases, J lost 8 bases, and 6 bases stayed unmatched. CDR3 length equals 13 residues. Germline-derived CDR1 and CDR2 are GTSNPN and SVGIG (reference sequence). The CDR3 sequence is CAWSTGTGNGYTF. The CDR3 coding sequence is TGTGCCTGGAGTACCGGGACAGGGAACGGCTACACCTTC.

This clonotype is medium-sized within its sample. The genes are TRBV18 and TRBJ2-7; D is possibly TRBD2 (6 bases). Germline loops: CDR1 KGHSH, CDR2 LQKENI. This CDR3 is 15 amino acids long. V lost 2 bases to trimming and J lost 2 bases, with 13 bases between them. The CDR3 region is CASSPTGLSTYEQYF. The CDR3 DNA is TGTGCCAGCTCACCAACGGGACTCTCAACCTACGAGCAGTACTTC.

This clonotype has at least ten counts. Here the CDR3 DNA reads TGCGCCAGCAGCGACGCCGTCCGGGACAGGGGAAACCGGGAGCTGTTTTTT. Amino acids: CASSDAVRDRGNRELFF. V usage is TRBV5-1 and J usage is TRBJ2-2; TRBD1 agrees at 10 bases. Germline V gene lookup returns CDR1 SGHRS and CDR2 YFSETQ. This CDR3 comprises 17 residues. V was pared by 4 bases and J by 9 bases, with 15 bases of the junction left unmatched.

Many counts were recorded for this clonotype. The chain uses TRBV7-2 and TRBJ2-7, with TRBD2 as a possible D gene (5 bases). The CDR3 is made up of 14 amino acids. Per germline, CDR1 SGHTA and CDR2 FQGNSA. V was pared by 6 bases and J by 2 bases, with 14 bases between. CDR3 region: CASRWTPEAYEQYF. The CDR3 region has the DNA TGTGCCAGCAGATGGACCCCGGAGGCCTACGAGCAGTACTTC.

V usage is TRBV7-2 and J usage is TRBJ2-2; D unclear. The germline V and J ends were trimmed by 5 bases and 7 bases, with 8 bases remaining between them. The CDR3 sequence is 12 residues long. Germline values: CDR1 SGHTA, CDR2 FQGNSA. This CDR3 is CASSPYGGELFF. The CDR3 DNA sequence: TGTGCCAGCAGCCCATACGGCGGGGAGCTGTTTTTT.

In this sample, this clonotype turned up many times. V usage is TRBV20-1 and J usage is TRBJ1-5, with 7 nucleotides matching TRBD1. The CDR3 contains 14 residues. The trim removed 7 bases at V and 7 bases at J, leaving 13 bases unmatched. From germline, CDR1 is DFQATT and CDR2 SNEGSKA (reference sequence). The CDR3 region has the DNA TGCAGTGTCTTACCAACAGGGGAAGGGCAGCCCCAGCATTTT. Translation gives CSVLPTGEGQPQHF.

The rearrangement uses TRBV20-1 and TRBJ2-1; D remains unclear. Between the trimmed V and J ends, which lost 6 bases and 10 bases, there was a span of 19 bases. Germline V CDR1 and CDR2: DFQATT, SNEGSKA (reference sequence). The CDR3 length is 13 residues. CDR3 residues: CSAPYPLEWEQFF. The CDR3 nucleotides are TGCAGTGCGCCCTATCCTCTAGAATGGGAGCAGTTCTTC.